This TCR beta chain was sequenced in a study of shared clonotypes between healthy human individuals. At the level of the study: The donor pool was made up of a couple of women and a few men aged 18 to 49.

Running of the assay took place at deep level. Generated by immunoSEQ multiplex PCR, the TCRdb table keeps only in-frame clones and is missing some. Of a few million clones listed, just over 90% are singletons. In the CD4+ fraction, cells were divided into CD45RA+ naive and CD45RA-negative memory subsets. This CDR3 comprises 12 residues. The germline V and J ends were trimmed by 3 bases and 5 bases, with 4 bases remaining between them. In germline, CDR1 is SGHVS, CDR2 FQNEAQ. This sequence was found in a man aged 18 to 30 in good health. Some clones in this sample may be carry-over from other donors' samples. Input material: naive CD4+ T cells from PBMCs. Subset in this sample: CD45RA+ positively selected. J is TRBJ1-4 and V is TRBV7-8; D not certain. CDR3 loop: CASSFYNEKLFF. The CDR3 DNA reads TGTGCCAGCAGCTTCTACAATGAAAAACTGTTTTTT.